This T cell receptor (beta chain) was obtained from a study of T cell clonality in common variable immunodeficiency. This clone was observed at least ten times. The read comes to an end 3 residues before the CDR3 does, leaving the germline J gene to fill in the end. Sequenced by immunoSEQ multiplex PCR; TCRdb stores in-frame clones only, minus some. Listed for the sample are roughly 58,000 clones, none seen a single time. CDR3 size: 14 residues. Between the trimmed V and J ends, which lost 2 bases and 2 bases, there was a span of 10 bases. Per the germline V gene, CDR1 is SNHLY and CDR2 is FYNNEI. V and J are TRBV2 and TRBJ2-7, with D uncertain. The sequence came from a person aged 18-70 years in good health. Sequenced sample: peripheral blood mononuclear cells. The CDR3 bases that were read are TGTGCCAGCAGTGAAACAAGCGAGACCTACGAG. Protein: CASSETSETYE. In full, the CDR3 is CASSETSETYEQYF.